This T cell receptor (beta chain) was identified in a study of breast tumors, draining lymph nodes, adjacent tissues. Study results and limitations: Tumor repertoires ranked between lymph nodes and nontumor tissue in diversity, with V and J gene preferences. Data only fit, rather than demonstrated, lymph node origin of most tumor T cells. Luminal-like breast cancer showed significantly greater tumor-nontumor repertoire similarity than basal-like breast cancer did. Most tumor T cells seemingly derive from lymph node, then expand in tumor.

This clonotype came up many times. Antigen unknown. TCRdb itself ran the multiplex PCR reads through MiXCR, one entry per CDR3 protein. The sample contains 100,000 to 150,000 distinct CDR3 sequences, approximately 20% of which appear only once. In germline, CDR1 is SGHVS, CDR2 FQNEAQ. V lost 5 bases and J 4 bases, leaving 15 bases between the germline ends. The CDR3 extends over 15 amino acids. Axillary draining lymph nodes of breast cancer patients supplied the node samples. This receptor was identified in a female donor with breast cancer. Some clones in this sample may be carry-over from other donors' samples. Source material: axillary lymph node tissue. The V and J genes are TRBV7-8 and TRBJ1-3; D unclear. Here the CDR3 DNA reads TGTGCCAGCAGCGTGAGCACTACGTGGGGAAACACCATATATTTT. Its protein product is CASSVSTTWGNTIYF.